This T cell receptor (beta chain) was captured by sequencing in a study of cytomegalovirus exposure and HLA in healthy donors. Primers for the PCR totalled 60 Vbeta and 13 Jbeta. Sequencing was performed with immunoSEQ multiplex PCR; in TCRdb, only in-frame clones are kept and a portion is missing. The sample holds about 120,000 clones; 75% to 90% are singletons and the top ten take 1.5% to 2%. Notes on this clone: The antigen is not known.

Findings and limits, study-wide: Only CMV serostatus was available as immune exposure information. Per published accounts, TCR beta sequences correctly predicted the HLA-A and HLA-B alleles of most subjects. Fewer N-insertions (relative to the roughly 630-donor mean) were reportedly seen in an Asian-associated ancestry cluster in a later analysis. For most TCR beta V segments, an earlier analysis put the productive rate at about 87% or about 30% of the time.

What was sequenced was PBMCs. The TCR was taken from a man aged 35-49 years in good health and CMV-seronegative.

The CDR3 region has the DNA TGTGCCTGGAACGGGTTATTCACTGAAGCTTTCTTT. Its translation is CAWNGLFTEAFF. V usage is TRBV30 and J usage is TRBJ1-1; D remains unclear. Germline values: CDR1 GTSNPN, CDR2 SVGIG (reference sequence). Deletions cut 4 bases from V and 4 bases from J, with 10 bases between. The length of the CDR3 is 12 residues.